One and the same sample provided the 20 T cell receptor beta chains below, sequenced in a study of blood T cell repertoires in COVID-19. The protocol was immunoSEQ multiplex PCR, while the TCRdb copy is restricted to in-frame clones and leaves out a portion. The repertoire holds around 200,000 clones, with 80% to 90% as singletons. The sample was peripheral blood. Every receptor here comes from a man in his fifties or sixties who had recovered from COVID-19.

The V and J genes are TRBV6-6 and TRBJ1-2, with D hard to call. Trimming removed 8 bases at V and 4 bases at J, with 14 bases between. There are 13 residues in the CDR3. Germline lookup yields CDR1 MNHNY and CDR2 SVGAGI (reference sequence). The CDR3 nucleotides read TGTGCCAGCTCGAGCGCTGTCGGCTATGGCTACACCTTC. Translating gives CASSSAVGYGYTF.

V is TRBV28 and J is TRBJ1-4; 7 bases agree with TRBD1. The CDR3 is 17 residues long. V dropped 1 base and J dropped 1; count of bases not matched to a gene: 6. Germline CDR1 and CDR2: MDHEN and SYDVKM. The CDR3 bases are TGTGCCAGCAGTTTATTCCCCGCAGGGGGAACTAATGAAAAACTGTTTTTT. Amino acids: CASSLFPAGGTNEKLFF.

The genes are TRBV18 and TRBJ2-5; weak D call: TRBD2 (5 bases). The ends were cut back, 1 base at V and 0 bases at J, with 12 bases in the middle. This CDR3 is 16 amino acids long. Germline CDR1 reads KGHSH; CDR2 reads LQKENI. The CDR3 region is CASSPRESGHQETQYF. Written as DNA, the CDR3 is TGTGCCAGCTCACCACGGGAGTCCGGGCACCAAGAGACCCAGTACTTC.

J is TRBJ2-2 and V is TRBV6-5; the match to TRBD2 covers 7 bases. Germline lookup yields CDR1 MNHEY and CDR2 SVGAGI. There are 15 residues in the CDR3. V lost 6 bases to trimming and J lost 1 base; unmatched junction nucleotides: 5. As DNA, the CDR3 is TGTGCCAGCAGCAGGGAGGGCTTGAACACCGGGGAGCTGTTTTTT. Translation: CASSREGLNTGELFF.

CDR3 sequence: CASSVVIGSGQYF. The CDR3 region has the DNA TGTGCCAGCAGCGTAGTTATCGGTTCGGGGCAGTACTTC. V and J are TRBV9 and TRBJ2-7; D is unclear. This CDR3 has 13 residues. Germline values: CDR1 SGDLS, CDR2 YYNGEE. V lost 0 bases to trimming and J lost 9 bases, with 13 bases between them.

This clone was counted a single time. The V and J genes are TRBV20-1 and TRBJ2-5; 9 positions agree with TRBD1. After removal of 5 bases from V and 10 bases from J, the junction contained 5 bases not matched to a gene. The germline CDR1 and CDR2 sequences are DFQATT and SNEGSKA (reference sequence). The CDR3 is 11 residues long. CDR3 amino acids: CSARTGVIQYF. CDR3 nucleotides: TGCAGTGCTCGGACAGGGGTTATCCAGTACTTC.

CDR3 DNA: TGTGCCAGCAAGGGACAAGACAAAAACATTCAGTACTTC. It is translated as CASKGQDKNIQYF. This chain joins TRBV6-5 and TRBJ2-4; tentative D call: TRBD1 (6 bases). Between the trimmed V and J ends, which lost 7 bases and 3 bases, there was a span of 10 bases. Germline lookup yields CDR1 MNHEY and CDR2 SVGAGI. The CDR3 has 13 amino acids.

The V gene is TRBV5-1, the J gene TRBJ2-1; no definite D call. The ends were cut back, 0 bases at V and 4 bases at J, with 11 bases in the middle. The CDR3 covers 15 residues. The germline V gene has CDR1 SGHRS and CDR2 YFSETQ. The CDR3: CASSLALGAYNEQFF. The DNA of the CDR3 is TGCGCCAGCAGCTTGGCCCTTGGAGCGTACAATGAGCAGTTCTTC.

The chain's CDR3 is CASSSDFYNEQFF. The CDR3 DNA sequence: TGTGCCAGCAGCTCGGACTTTTACAATGAGCAGTTCTTC. The rearrangement uses TRBV12-3 or TRBV12-4 and TRBJ2-1; D might be TRBD2 (5 bases). V lost 6 bases and J 4 bases, leaving 10 bases between the germline ends. The CDR3 has 13 residues.

This chain uses TRBV4-2 with TRBJ1-2, with D hard to call. The V gene lost 0 bases and the J gene lost 4 bases, with 15 bases spanning the gap. Germline V CDR1 and CDR2: LGHNA, YNFKEQ. The length of the CDR3 is 16 residues. DNA for the CDR3: TGTGCCAGCAGCCAAGAGCGGGGAAAACAAACCTATGGCTACACCTTC. This encodes CASSQERGKQTYGYTF.

The chain combines TRBV5-4 with TRBJ2-7; weak D call: TRBD1 (5 bases). Germline CDR1 SGHNT, CDR2 YYREEE (reference sequence). The CDR3 loop spans 14 amino acids. The germline V and J ends were trimmed by 4 bases and 2 bases, with 13 bases remaining between them. The CDR3 region is CASSQAGSPYEQYF. The CDR3 nucleotides are TGTGCCAGCAGCCAGGCAGGGTCCCCCTACGAGCAGTACTTC. The full variable domain, with the rest looked up from reference TRBV5-4 and TRBJ2-7, is ETGVTQSPTHLIKTRGQQVTLRCSSQSGHNTVSWYQQALGQGPQFIFQYYREEENGRGNFPPRFSGLQFPNYSSELNVNALELDDSALYLCASSQAGSPYEQYFGPGTRLTVT.

V usage is TRBV14 and J usage is TRBJ2-3; 7 bases are shared with TRBD2. The J segment lost 3 bases and the V segment lost 1 base, leaving 4 bases of the junction unmatched. CDR1 SGHDN and CDR2 FVKESK come from the germline V gene. This CDR3 spans 15 amino acids. Written as DNA, the CDR3 is TGTGCCAGCAGCCAAGGAGCGGGGAGGACAGATACGCAGTATTTT. It specifies CASSQGAGRTDTQYF.

This chain joins TRBV6-5 and TRBJ1-2; D may be TRBD1 (6 bases). The CDR3 extends over 14 amino acids. Trimming left V 3 bases short and J 3 bases short, with 11 bases between. CDR1 and CDR2 from the germline V gene are MNHEY and SVGAGI. The CDR3 loop reads CASSYRHRDYGYTF. CDR3 in DNA: TGTGCCAGCAGTTATCGGCACAGGGACTATGGCTACACCTTC.

The rearrangement joins TRBV7-3 to TRBJ2-1; 11 bases match TRBD2. The CDR3 loop spans 15 amino acids. The ends lost 1 base at V and 6 bases at J; junction bases unmatched: 2. Germline lookup yields CDR1 SGHTA and CDR2 FQGTGA. CDR3 in amino acids: CASSLKGLAANEQFF. CDR3 bases: TGTGCCAGCAGCTTAAAGGGACTAGCGGCCAATGAGCAGTTCTTC.

The gene calls are TRBV7-3 and TRBJ1-6; 7 nucleotides match TRBD1. The germline V gene has CDR1 SGHTA and CDR2 FQGTGA. The V segment lost 5 bases and the J segment 13 bases; nucleotides outside the gene matches: 8. This CDR3 contains 13 residues. DNA for the CDR3: TGTGCCAGCAGCGCCCTCCAGGGGGGTCCCCTCCACTTT. Its translation: CASSALQGGPLHF.

V and J are TRBV7-8 and TRBJ2-1; TRBD2 matches 10 bases. In germline, CDR1 is SGHVS, CDR2 FQNEAQ. The CDR3 is made up of 16 amino acids. V dropped 2 bases and J dropped 9; count of bases not matched to a gene: 10. The CDR3 sequence is CASSLSWTSGFIEQFF. CDR3 bases: TGTGCCAGCAGCTTATCCTGGACTAGCGGTTTTATTGAGCAGTTCTTC. The full variable domain, rest sourced from reference TRBV7-8 and TRBJ2-1, is GAGVSQSPRYKVAKRGQDVALRCDPISGHVSLFWYQQALGQGPEFLTYFQNEAQLDKSGLPSDRFFAERPEGSVSTLKIQRTQQEDSAVYLCASSLSWTSGFIEQFFGPGTRLTVL.

The gene calls are TRBV19 and TRBJ2-1, with D tentatively TRBD2 (6 bases). CDR3 length: 14 amino acids. The germline V gene encodes CDR1 LNHDA and CDR2 SQIVND (reference sequence). Trimming stripped 4 bases from V and 1 base from J, with 8 bases between. CDR3 protein: CASSSRGSYNEQFF. The DNA for the CDR3 is TGTGCCAGTAGTAGCCGGGGGTCCTACAATGAGCAGTTCTTC.

The chain uses TRBV5-1 and TRBJ2-3; D perhaps matches TRBD2 (5 bases). Trimming cost V 3 bases and J 0 bases, with 20 bases left between them. Germline CDR1 is SGHRS and CDR2 is YFSETQ. The CDR3 is made up of 18 amino acids. The CDR3 DNA follows: TGCGCCAGCAGCTCACCGCCGGGGAGATCTCTTAGCACAGATACGCAGTATTTT. Its protein product is CASSSPPGRSLSTDTQYF.

The CDR3 DNA is TGTGCCAGCGACCGGGACTCCTTCTACGAGCAGTACTTC. It specifies CASDRDSFYEQYF. The chain recombines TRBV2 with TRBJ2-7; TRBD2 might be the D (6 bases). Germline-derived CDR1 and CDR2 are SNHLY and FYNNEI. The ends were cut back, 8 bases at V and 3 bases at J, with 14 bases in the middle. The CDR3 has 13 residues.

The V gene is TRBV28, the J gene TRBJ2-1; TRBD2 might be the D (7 bases). V was trimmed by 5 bases and J by 7 bases, leaving 15 bases between them. CDR1 MDHEN and CDR2 SYDVKM come from the germline V gene. This CDR3 contains 14 residues. CDR3 sequence reads: CASSLGGGGNEQFF. In nucleotides, the CDR3 is TGTGCCAGCAGTCTAGGGGGGGGAGGGAATGAGCAGTTCTTC.